This T cell receptor beta chain was profiled in a study of shared clonotypes between healthy human individuals. The study, taken as a whole, reports: Clonotypes which were not shared had lower generation probabilities than clonotypes that all four donors shared.

Evenly divided among several immunoSEQ plates was the genomic DNA of each subset. TCRdb keeps only in-frame clones here, not all; method: immunoSEQ multiplex PCR. The repertoire has fewer than 1.8 million clones, just under 99% of them found once; the top ten carry roughly 0.36%. Turning to this clone: Its target is unknown.

The sample comprised naive CD4+ T cells sorted from blood. Subset indicated: CD45RA+ positively selected. This receptor was identified in a man in his thirties or forties in good health.

Written as DNA, the CDR3 is TGCGCCAGCAGCTTTCAGGGGGCGCCAACTGAAGCTTTCTTT. It specifies CASSFQGAPTEAFF. J is TRBJ1-1 and V is TRBV5-1, with 8 bases identical to TRBD1. The trim removed 2 bases at V and 5 bases at J, leaving 5 bases unmatched. Germline CDR1 and CDR2: SGHRS and YFSETQ. The CDR3 consists of 14 residues.